This T cell receptor (beta chain) was identified in a study of cytomegalovirus exposure and HLA in healthy donors. Study-level results: A later analysis linked a missense variant in DCLRE1C to the trimming of TCR beta V and J genes.

Researchers ran the PCR with 60 Vbeta and 13 Jbeta primers. Method: immunoSEQ multiplex PCR; TCRdb's copy keeps in-frame clones and lacks some. Of roughly 120,000 clones listed, nearly 80% are singletons. Germline V gene sequence: CDR1 MDHEN, CDR2 SYDVKM. CDR3 length equals 16 residues. The ends lost 6 bases at V and 3 bases at J; junction bases unmatched: 8. As for this clone: Its antigen is not identified.

When sampled, the donors appeared nominally healthy, though they likely had unrecorded immune exposures. This chain links TRBV28 with TRBJ1-5; 10 bases line up with TRBD1. The specimen was PBMCs. The clonotype was recovered from a woman aged 25-40 years in good health and CMV-seropositive. The CDR3 reads CASSSGTGAPNQPQHF. The CDR3 region has the DNA TGTGCCAGCAGCTCCGGGACAGGGGCCCCCAATCAGCCCCAGCATTTT. The full variable domain, rest sourced from reference TRBV28 and TRBJ1-5, is DVKVTQSSRYLVKRTGEKVFLECVQDMDHENMFWYRQDPGLGLRLIYFSYDVKMKEKGDIPEGYSVSREKKERFSLILESASTNQTSMYLCASSSGTGAPNQPQHFGDGTRLSIL.